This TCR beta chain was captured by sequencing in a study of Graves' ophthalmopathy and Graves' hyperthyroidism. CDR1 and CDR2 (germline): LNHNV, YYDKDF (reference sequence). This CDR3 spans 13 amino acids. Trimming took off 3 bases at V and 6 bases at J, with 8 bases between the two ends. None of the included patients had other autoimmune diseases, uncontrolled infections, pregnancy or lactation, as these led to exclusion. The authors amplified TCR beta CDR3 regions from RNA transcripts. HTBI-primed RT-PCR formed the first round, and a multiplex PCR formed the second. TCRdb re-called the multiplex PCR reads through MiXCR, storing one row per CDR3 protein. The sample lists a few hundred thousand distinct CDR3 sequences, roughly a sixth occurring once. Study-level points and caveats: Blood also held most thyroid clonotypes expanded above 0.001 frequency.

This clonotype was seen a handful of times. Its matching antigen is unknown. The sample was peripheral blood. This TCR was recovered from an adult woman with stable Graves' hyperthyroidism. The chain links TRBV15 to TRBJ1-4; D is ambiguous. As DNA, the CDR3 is TGTGCCACCAGCAGGTGGGATGATGAAAAACTGTTTTTT. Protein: CATSRWDDEKLFF.